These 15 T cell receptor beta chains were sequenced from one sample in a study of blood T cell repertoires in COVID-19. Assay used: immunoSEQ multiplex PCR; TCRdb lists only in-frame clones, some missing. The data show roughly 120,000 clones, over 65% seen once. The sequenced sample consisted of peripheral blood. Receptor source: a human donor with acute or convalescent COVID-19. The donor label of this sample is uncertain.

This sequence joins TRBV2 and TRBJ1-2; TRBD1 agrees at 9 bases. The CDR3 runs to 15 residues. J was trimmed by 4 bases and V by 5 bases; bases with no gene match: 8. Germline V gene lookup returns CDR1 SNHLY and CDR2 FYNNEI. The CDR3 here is CASSITGTGSYGYTF. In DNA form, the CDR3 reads TGTGCCAGCAGTATTACCGGGACAGGGAGCTATGGCTACACCTTC.

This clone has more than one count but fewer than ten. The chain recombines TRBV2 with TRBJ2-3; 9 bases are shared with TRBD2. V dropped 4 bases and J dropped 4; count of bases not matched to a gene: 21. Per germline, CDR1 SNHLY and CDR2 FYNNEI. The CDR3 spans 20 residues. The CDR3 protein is CASSGLGESRGGRIADTQYF. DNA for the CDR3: TGTGCCAGCAGTGGATTGGGAGAGTCGCGGGGGGGCCGTATCGCAGATACGCAGTATTTT.

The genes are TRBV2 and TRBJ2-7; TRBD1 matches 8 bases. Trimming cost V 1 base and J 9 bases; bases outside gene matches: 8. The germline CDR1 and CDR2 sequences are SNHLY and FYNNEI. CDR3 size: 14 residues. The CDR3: CASSEERQGIMQYF. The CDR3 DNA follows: TGTGCCAGCAGTGAAGAGAGACAGGGGATTATGCAGTACTTC.

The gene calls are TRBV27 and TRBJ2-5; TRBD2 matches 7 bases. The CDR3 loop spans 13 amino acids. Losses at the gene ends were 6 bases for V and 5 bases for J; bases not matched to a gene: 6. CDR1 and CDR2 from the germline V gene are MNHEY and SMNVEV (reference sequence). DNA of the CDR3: TGTGCCAGCAGCCGGGGGAGGGGTGAGACCCAGTACTTC. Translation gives CASSRGRGETQYF.

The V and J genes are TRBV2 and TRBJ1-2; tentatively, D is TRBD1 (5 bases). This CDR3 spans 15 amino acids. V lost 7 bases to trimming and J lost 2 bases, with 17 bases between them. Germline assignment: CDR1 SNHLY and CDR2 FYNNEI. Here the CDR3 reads CASKDNRILNYGYTF. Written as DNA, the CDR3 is TGTGCCAGCAAGGACAATCGTATCCTGAACTATGGCTACACCTTC.

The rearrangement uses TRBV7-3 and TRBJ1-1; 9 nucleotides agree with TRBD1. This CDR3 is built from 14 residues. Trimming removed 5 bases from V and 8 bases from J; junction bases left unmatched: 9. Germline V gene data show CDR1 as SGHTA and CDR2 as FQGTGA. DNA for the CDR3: TGTGCCAGCAGCCCTAGTGGGGACAGGGTGGAAGCTTTCTTT. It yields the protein CASSPSGDRVEAFF.

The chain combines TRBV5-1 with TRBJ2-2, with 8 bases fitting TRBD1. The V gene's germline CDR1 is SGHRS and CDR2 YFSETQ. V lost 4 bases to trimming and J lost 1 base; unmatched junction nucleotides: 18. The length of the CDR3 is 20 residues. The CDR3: CASSESPGTGYFLNTGELFF. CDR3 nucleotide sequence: TGCGCCAGCAGCGAGTCCCCCGGGACAGGATACTTCCTGAACACCGGGGAGCTGTTTTTT.

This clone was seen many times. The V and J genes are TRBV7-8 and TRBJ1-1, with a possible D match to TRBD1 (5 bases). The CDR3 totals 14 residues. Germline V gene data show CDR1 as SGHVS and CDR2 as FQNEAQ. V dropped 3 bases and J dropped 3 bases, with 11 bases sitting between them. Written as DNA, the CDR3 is TGTGCCAGCAGCTTGACGGAGACAGACACTGAAGCTTTCTTT. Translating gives CASSLTETDTEAFF.

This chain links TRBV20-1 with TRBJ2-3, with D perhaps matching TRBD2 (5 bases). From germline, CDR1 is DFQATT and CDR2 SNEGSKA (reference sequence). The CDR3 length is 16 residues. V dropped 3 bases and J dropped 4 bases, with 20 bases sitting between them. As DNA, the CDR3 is TGCAGTGCTAGTAGGTTCGGGAAGGAGGTATCAGATACGCAGTATTTT. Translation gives CSASRFGKEVSDTQYF.

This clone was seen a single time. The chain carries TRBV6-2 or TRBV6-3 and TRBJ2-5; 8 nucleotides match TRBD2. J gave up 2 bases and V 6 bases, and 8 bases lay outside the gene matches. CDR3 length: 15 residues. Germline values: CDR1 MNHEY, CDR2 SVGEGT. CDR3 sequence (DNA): TGTGCCAGCAGCCCCAGGGCTAGCGGGCAAGAGACCCAGTACTTC. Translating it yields CASSPRASGQETQYF.

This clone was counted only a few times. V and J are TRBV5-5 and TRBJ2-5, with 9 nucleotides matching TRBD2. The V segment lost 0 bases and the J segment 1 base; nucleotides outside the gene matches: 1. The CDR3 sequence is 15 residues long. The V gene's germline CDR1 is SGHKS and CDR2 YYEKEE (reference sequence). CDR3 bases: TGTGCCAGCAGCTTGGGACTAGCGGCCCAAGAGACCCAGTACTTC. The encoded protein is CASSLGLAAQETQYF.

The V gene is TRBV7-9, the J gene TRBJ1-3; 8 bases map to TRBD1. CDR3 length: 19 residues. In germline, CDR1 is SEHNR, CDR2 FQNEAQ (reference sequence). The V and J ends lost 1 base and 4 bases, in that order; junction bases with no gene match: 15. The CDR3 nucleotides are TGTGCCAGCAGCTTAGTACCCCCGGTGACAGGGGAGTGGGGAAACACCATATATTTT. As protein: CASSLVPPVTGEWGNTIYF.

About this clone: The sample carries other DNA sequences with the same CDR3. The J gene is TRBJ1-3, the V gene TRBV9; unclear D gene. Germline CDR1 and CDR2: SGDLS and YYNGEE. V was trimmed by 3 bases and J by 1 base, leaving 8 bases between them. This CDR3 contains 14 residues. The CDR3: CASSGGLSGNTIYF. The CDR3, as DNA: TGTGCCAGCAGCGGAGGGCTTTCTGGAAACACCATATATTTT.

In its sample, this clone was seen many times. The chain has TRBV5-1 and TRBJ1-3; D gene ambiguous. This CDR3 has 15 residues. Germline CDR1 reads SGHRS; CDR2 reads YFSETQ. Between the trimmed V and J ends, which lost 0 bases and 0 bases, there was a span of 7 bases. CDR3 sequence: CASSLGTVSGNTIYF. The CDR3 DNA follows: TGCGCCAGCAGCTTGGGTACAGTCTCTGGAAACACCATATATTTT.

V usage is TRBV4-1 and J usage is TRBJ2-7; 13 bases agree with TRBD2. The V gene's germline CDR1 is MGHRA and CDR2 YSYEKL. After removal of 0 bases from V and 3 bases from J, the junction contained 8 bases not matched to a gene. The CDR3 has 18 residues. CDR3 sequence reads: CASSQDKGLAGTFYEQYF. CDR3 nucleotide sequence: TGCGCCAGCAGCCAAGATAAGGGACTAGCGGGGACTTTCTACGAGCAGTACTTC.